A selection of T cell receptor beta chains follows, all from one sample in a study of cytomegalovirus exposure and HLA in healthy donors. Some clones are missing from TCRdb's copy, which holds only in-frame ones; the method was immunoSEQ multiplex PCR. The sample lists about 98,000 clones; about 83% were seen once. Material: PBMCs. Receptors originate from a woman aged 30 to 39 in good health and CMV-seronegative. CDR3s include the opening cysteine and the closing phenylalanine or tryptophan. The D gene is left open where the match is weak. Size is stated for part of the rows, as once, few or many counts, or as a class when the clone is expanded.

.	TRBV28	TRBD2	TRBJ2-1	TGTGCCAGCAGTTTTCGGACTAGCGGCGGTTTTTTGGAGCAGTTCTTC	CASSFRTSGGFLEQFF
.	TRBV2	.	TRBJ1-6	TGTGCCAGCAGTGAAGTATGGGGGGTTAATTCACCCCTCCACTTT	CASSEVWGVNSPLHF
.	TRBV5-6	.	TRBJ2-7	TGTGCCAGCAGCTTGTACCGGGGTAACGAGCAGTACTTC	CASSLYRGNEQYF
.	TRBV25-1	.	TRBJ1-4	TGTGCCAGCAGGGCGACAGGCGGTAATGAAAAACTGTTTTTT	CASRATGGNEKLFF
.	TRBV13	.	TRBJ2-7	TGTGCCAGCAGCTTAGACCCAACGGGGGAGCAGTACTTC	CASSLDPTGEQYF
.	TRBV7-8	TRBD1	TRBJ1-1	TGTGCCAGCAGCCCCATCCCAGGGGGCAGGACTGAAGCTTTCTTT	CASSPIPGGRTEAFF
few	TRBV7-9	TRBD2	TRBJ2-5	TGTGCCAGCAGCTTATTCGCGGGAGTGGACCAAGAGACCCAGTACTTC	CASSLFAGVDQETQYF
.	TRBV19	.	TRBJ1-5	TGTGCCAGTAGCAGCACAGGGTTTGACCAGCCCCAGCATTTT	CASSSTGFDQPQHF
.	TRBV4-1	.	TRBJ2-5	TGCGCCAGCAGCTCACCAGGGGGGGAGACCCAGTACTTC	CASSSPGGETQYF
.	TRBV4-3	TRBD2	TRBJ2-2	TGCGCCAGCAGCCAAGAAGCTAGCGGGAGGGCCCTATACGGGGAGCTGTTTTTT	CASSQEASGRALYGELFF
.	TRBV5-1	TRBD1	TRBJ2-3	TGCGCCAGCAGCTTGAAGGCAGGGGGTAACACAGATACGCAGTATTTT	CASSLKAGGNTDTQYF
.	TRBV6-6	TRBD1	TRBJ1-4	TGTGCCAGCAGCCATCAAGACAGGGGGGACTATGAAAAACTGTTTTTT	CASSHQDRGDYEKLFF
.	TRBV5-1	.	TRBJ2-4	TGCGCCAGCAGCCCCACAGGTGGGGCCTCTCTAGCCAAAAACATTCAGTACTTC	CASSPTGGASLAKNIQYF
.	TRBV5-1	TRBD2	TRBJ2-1	TGCGCCAGCAGCTTGGTGGGACTAGCGGGAGTCGATGAGCAGTTCTTC	CASSLVGLAGVDEQFF
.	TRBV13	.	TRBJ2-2	TGTGCCAGCAGCTTTCGCGGGCTGAACACCGGGGAGCTGTTTTTT	CASSFRGLNTGELFF
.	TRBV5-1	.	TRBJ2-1	TGCGCCAGCAGCCGGACGGGGAACTCCTACAATGAGCAGTTCTTC	CASSRTGNSYNEQFF